These 28 T cell receptor beta chains came from one sample sequenced in a study of neurological immune-mediated disorders. TCRdb reprocessed the 5' RACE reads via MiXCR and lists one record per CDR3 protein. The data contain under 70,000 distinct CDR3 sequences, around 3.4% of them singletons. The sequenced material came from PBMCs. Receptors originate from a woman younger than 45 with multiple sclerosis.

This clonotype has a count of ten or more. The V and J genes are TRBV15 and TRBJ2-5; the D is unclear. The CDR3 contains 13 residues. The germline V gene encodes CDR1 LNHNV and CDR2 YYDKDF (reference sequence). Trimming stripped 0 bases from V and 5 bases from J, with 7 bases between. This CDR3 is CATSRDPGETQYF. The CDR3 coding sequence is TGTGCCACCAGCAGAGATCCCGGGGAGACCCAGTACTTC.

The chain employs TRBV6-1 and TRBJ1-2; the D gene is possibly TRBD1 (6 bases). Trimming shortened V by 2 bases and J by 6 bases, and 7 bases separated the two germline ends. Germline lookup yields CDR1 MNHNS and CDR2 SASEGT. The CDR3 loop spans 12 amino acids. The CDR3 protein is CASSEQGNGYTF. As DNA, the CDR3 is TGTGCCAGCAGTGAACAGGGGAATGGCTACACCTTC.

The rearrangement links TRBV12-3 or TRBV12-4 to TRBJ1-1; D ambiguous. Trimming cost V 4 bases and J 0 bases, with 9 bases left between them. This CDR3 is built from 14 residues. The CDR3 DNA reads as TGTGCCAGCAGTTCCGGACGGATGAACACTGAAGCTTTCTTT. Its translation is CASSSGRMNTEAFF.

This clonotype was counted ten times or more. The chain couples TRBV29-1 to TRBJ2-1; D tentatively reads TRBD1 or TRBD2 (5 bases each). Trimming left V 0 bases short and J 10 bases short, with 13 bases between. Germline V gene lookup returns CDR1 SQVTM and CDR2 ANQGSEA. The CDR3 consists of 13 residues. The CDR3 bases are TGCAGCGTTGAAGATATGAGGGGCGGAGAGCAGTTCTTC. It yields the protein CSVEDMRGGEQFF.

Worth noting for this clonotype: One junction end does not reproduce the germline sequence, and a read error may be involved. The V and J genes are TRBV7-9 and TRBJ1-6, with 7 bases identical to TRBD1. The CDR3 covers 15 residues. Germline V CDR1 and CDR2: SEHNR, FQNEAQ (reference sequence). CDR3 sequence reads: CASSPRQGDNSPLNF. The DNA of the CDR3 is TGTGCCAGCAGCCCGAGACAGGGTGATAATTCACCCCTCAACTTT.

This clonotype has ten or more counts. The CDR3, as DNA: TGCGCCAGCAGGCCGACGGGGTTTCAAGAGACCCAGTACTTC. Protein product: CASRPTGFQETQYF. This chain links TRBV5-1 with TRBJ2-5; D possibly corresponds to TRBD2 (5 bases). V was trimmed by 5 bases and J by 2 bases, leaving 13 bases between them. Germline V gene data show CDR1 as SGHRS and CDR2 as YFSETQ. The CDR3 contains 14 residues.

This clonotype has more than one count but fewer than ten. A much larger clone is a single base away; this may be a read error. The CDR3 DNA reads TGCGCCAGCAGCAAGGACCAAGAGACCCAGTACTTC. Its translation is CASSKDQETQYF. The V and J genes are TRBV4-1 and TRBJ2-5; D is unclear. This CDR3 comprises 12 residues. In germline, CDR1 is MGHRA, CDR2 YSYEKL. V gave up 5 bases and J gave up 0 bases, with 4 bases separating them.

This clonotype was seen many times. The chain is built from TRBV11-1 and TRBJ2-1; weak D call: TRBD2 (6 bases). Germline V gives CDR1 SGHAT, CDR2 FQDESV (reference sequence). The ends were cut back, 3 bases at V and 8 bases at J, with 11 bases in the middle. The CDR3 runs 13 residues. CDR3 DNA sequence: TGTGCCAGCAGCTTCGGGGGAGTCGATGAGCAGTTCTTC. Amino acid sequence: CASSFGGVDEQFF.

This clonotype was seen repeatedly, ten times or more. V gene TRBV12-3 or TRBV12-4 combines with J gene TRBJ1-1; D is uncertain. Deletions cut 8 bases from V and 4 bases from J, with 11 bases between. This CDR3 is 12 amino acids long. The CDR3 DNA follows: TGTGCCAGCGGAAGACCCGGCACTGAAGCTTTCTTT. It encodes CASGRPGTEAFF.

The chain is built from TRBV7-2 and TRBJ2-6; D is uncertain. Trimming pared 2 bases from V and 3 bases from J, leaving 14 bases between. Germline assignment: CDR1 SGHTA and CDR2 FQGNSA. The CDR3 length is 17 residues. The CDR3 reads CASSLSRVGSGANVLTF. The CDR3 bases are TGTGCCAGCAGCTTAAGTAGGGTAGGAAGTGGGGCCAACGTCCTGACTTTC.

This clonotype has ten or more counts. The rearrangement links TRBV5-1 to TRBJ2-2; a possible D gene is TRBD1 (5 bases). Trimming stripped 6 bases from V and 2 bases from J, with 11 bases between. CDR3 length equals 14 residues. Looked up from germline, CDR1 is SGHRS and CDR2 is YFSETQ. This chain's CDR3 is CASNPTENTGELFF. The DNA for the CDR3 is TGCGCCAGCAACCCGACAGAAAACACCGGGGAGCTGTTTTTT.

This clonotype was detected only a few times. A read error may be the cause here, since a much bigger clone is one base away. The chain combines TRBV5-1 with TRBJ1-1; no clear D. Trimming cost V 1 base and J 1 base, with 5 bases left between them. The germline V gene encodes CDR1 SGHRS and CDR2 YFSETQ. This CDR3 contains 13 residues. The CDR3 is CASSLRTNTEAFF. The CDR3 region has the DNA TGCGCCAGCAGCTTGAGAACGAACACTGAAGCTTTCTTT. Combining the CDR3 with reference TRBV5-1 and TRBJ1-1 gives the whole variable domain KAGVTQTPRYLIKTRGQQVTLSCSPISGHRSVSWYQQTPGQGLQFLFEYFSETQRNKGNFPGRFSGRQFSNSRSEMNVSTLELGDSALYLCASSLRTNTEAFFGQGTRLTVV.

This chain connects TRBV12-3 or TRBV12-4 to TRBJ1-5, with a tentative D call TRBD1 (5 bases). The CDR3 spans 15 residues. The V end lost 3 bases, the J end lost 2 bases, and 11 bases lay between the germline ends. The CDR3 DNA sequence: TGTGCCAGCAGTTTTCGGGGGGAGGGCAATCAGCCCCAGCATTTT. Residues: CASSFRGEGNQPQHF.

There are many counts of this clonotype. V gene TRBV6-5 combines with J gene TRBJ2-3, with 7 bases that match TRBD1. J lost 0 bases, V lost 5 bases, and 11 bases had no gene match. The CDR3 covers 17 residues. Germline lookup yields CDR1 MNHEY and CDR2 SVGAGI. Written as DNA, the CDR3 is TGTGCCAGCAGTACAGGGGCAGGATCCTCTAGCACAGATACGCAGTATTTT. It encodes CASSTGAGSSSTDTQYF.

The sample holds many counts of this clonotype. The rearrangement uses TRBV5-6 and TRBJ1-5, with D unresolved. Germline CDR1 and CDR2: SGHDT and YYEEEE. This CDR3 spans 15 amino acids. V shed 1 base and J shed 7 bases, with 15 bases lying between them. This CDR3 reads CASSLRQSFGQPQHF. The CDR3 DNA reads as TGTGCCAGCAGCTTGAGGCAGTCCTTCGGGCAGCCCCAGCATTTT.

This clonotype was found many times. The germline gene is not matched at one end of the junction; a read error may be the cause. The chain combines TRBV20-1 with TRBJ1-4; no clear D. CDR1 is DFQATT and CDR2 is SNEGSKA in the germline V gene (reference sequence). This CDR3 is built from 16 residues. CDR3 loop: CSARDKGSATNEKLFF. Here the CDR3 DNA reads TGCAGTGCTAGAGATAAGGGTTCTGCAACGAATGAAAAACTGTTTTTT.

This clonotype occurred many times. This chain uses TRBV5-1 with TRBJ2-2; D not certain. CDR3 size: 13 residues. Germline V CDR1 and CDR2: SGHRS, YFSETQ. V shed 7 bases and J shed 0 bases, with 7 bases lying between them. CDR3 loop: CASLLTNTGELFF. The CDR3 nucleotides are TGCGCCAGCTTGCTCACGAACACCGGGGAGCTGTTTTTT.

There are many counts of this clonotype. The chain carries TRBV6-5 and TRBJ2-1; TRBD1 matches at 7 bases. Germline V gives CDR1 MNHEY, CDR2 SVGAGI. The CDR3 length is 16 residues. V trimming: 6 bases; J trimming: 7 bases; junction bases outside the gene matches: 15. The CDR3 is CASRQRQGWWQNEQFF. The CDR3, as DNA: TGTGCCAGCAGACAACGACAGGGTTGGTGGCAGAATGAGCAGTTCTTC.

At least ten counts were recorded for this clonotype. The chain joins TRBV24-1 to TRBJ2-2; D remains unclear. The CDR3 is 14 residues long. V was cut by 2 bases and J by 3 bases, with 6 bases left in between. CDR1 KGHDR and CDR2 SFDVKD come from the germline V gene. The CDR3 loop is CATSDSTYTGELFF. The CDR3 nucleotides are TGTGCCACCAGTGATTCGACATACACCGGGGAGCTGTTTTTT.

Ten or more counts support this clonotype. This chain links TRBV9 with TRBJ2-1; a weak D match, TRBD2 (5 bases). V gave up 3 bases and J gave up 2 bases, with 12 bases separating them. The germline V gene encodes CDR1 SGDLS and CDR2 YYNGEE. The CDR3 runs to 15 residues. The DNA for the CDR3 is TGTGCCAGCAGCGCGGGATCCGTGCCCTACAATGAGCAGTTCTTC. The encoded protein is CASSAGSVPYNEQFF.

This clonotype was observed many times. The V gene is TRBV7-2, the J gene TRBJ2-2, with 8 positions matching TRBD2. There are 15 residues in the CDR3. The germline V gene encodes CDR1 SGHTA and CDR2 FQGNSA. V lost 4 bases, J lost 4 bases, and 5 bases stayed unmatched. CDR3 in amino acids: CASSSTSAGTGELFF. In DNA, the CDR3 is TGTGCCAGCAGCTCGACTAGCGCGGGCACCGGGGAGCTGTTTTTT.

This clonotype was detected ten times or more. The chain employs TRBV5-1 and TRBJ2-2; 7 bases agree with TRBD1. The V gene end was trimmed by 3 bases and the J gene end by 7 bases; junction bases not matched to a gene: 9. The germline CDR1 and CDR2 sequences are SGHRS and YFSETQ. This CDR3 has 15 residues. DNA for the CDR3: TGCGCCAGCAGCTGGGAGACAGGGTTCGACGGGGAGCTGTTTTTT. Translated: CASSWETGFDGELFF.

This clonotype was seen ten or more times. The gene calls are TRBV5-1 and TRBJ2-5, with D possibly matching TRBD2 (5 bases). The V end was cut by 2 bases, the J end by 0 bases, with 8 bases between. The CDR3 consists of 14 residues. Germline V gene sequence: CDR1 SGHRS, CDR2 YFSETQ. CDR3 loop: CASSFGEYQETQYF. In DNA form, the CDR3 reads TGCGCCAGCAGCTTCGGGGAGTACCAAGAGACCCAGTACTTC.

Many counts were recorded for this clonotype. CDR3 nucleotides: TGCGCCAGCAGCTCTTCCGGGCCCGGGTCCACAGATACGCAGTATTTT. Amino acids: CASSSSGPGSTDTQYF. This chain uses TRBV5-1 with TRBJ2-3; D is unresolved. CDR1 is SGHRS and CDR2 is YFSETQ in the germline V gene. The ends were cut back, 3 bases at V and 2 bases at J, with 16 bases in the middle. This CDR3 has 16 residues.

This clonotype was detected many times. The chain employs TRBV20-1 and TRBJ1-4; unclear D gene. V dropped 4 bases and J dropped 0 bases, with 12 bases sitting between them. CDR1 and CDR2 (germline): DFQATT, SNEGSKA (reference sequence). The CDR3 spans 15 residues. As DNA, the CDR3 is TGCAGTGCTACCAGTCTACTGACAACTAATGAAAAACTGTTTTTT. Its protein is CSATSLLTTNEKLFF.

This clonotype has a count of ten or more. The rearrangement joins TRBV6-4 to TRBJ1-2; 8 nucleotides match TRBD1. The CDR3 runs to 14 residues. Germline V CDR1 and CDR2: MRHNA, SNTAGT. Unmatched junction bases numbered 10, after V lost 5 bases and J lost 8 bases. CDR3 sequence: CASSPGQDAGGYTF. The CDR3 region has the DNA TGTGCCAGCAGTCCGGGACAGGACGCCGGAGGCTACACCTTC.

This clonotype was seen more than once but under ten times. Just one base apart from a much larger clone, this may be a read error. The chain carries TRBV20-1 and TRBJ2-3; D is unclear. In germline, CDR1 is DFQATT, CDR2 SNEGSKA (reference sequence). The CDR3 is 16 residues long. V lost 0 bases and J 4 bases, leaving 17 bases between the germline ends. In nucleotides, the CDR3 is TGCAGTGCTAGAGACCCCAGGTCCAGGTTCGCAGATACGCAGTATTTT. It encodes CSARDPRSRFADTQYF.

This clonotype appeared many times. V gene TRBV24-1 combines with J gene TRBJ2-1; D is uncertain. Germline-derived CDR1 and CDR2 are KGHDR and SFDVKD. The CDR3 is made up of 13 amino acids. V was shortened by 4 bases and J by 9 bases, with 12 bases between the two germline ends. The CDR3 sequence: CATSELWGSEQFF. The CDR3 nucleotides read TGTGCCACCAGTGAGTTATGGGGTAGTGAGCAGTTCTTC.